This is a list of T cell receptor beta chains from one sample in a study of blood T cell repertoires in COVID-19. Clones were read by immunoSEQ multiplex PCR, and TCRdb kept only the in-frame ones, dropping some. Among around 220,000 clones listed, around 83% were seen once. Material: peripheral blood. These receptors all come from a woman between 50 and 59 years old with COVID-19, enrolled during active disease. The CDR3 runs from the conserved cysteine through the conserved F or W. D genes are given only for firm matches. Some rows mark clone size as missing; the rest say once, few, many or name a class of expanded clone.

J: TRBJ2-7
length: 12
D: -
size: -
V: TRBV18
CDR3: CASSPSVYEQYF
DNA: TGTGCCAGCTCACCGTCGGTATACGAGCAGTACTTC

J: TRBJ2-3
length: 12
D: -
size: -
V: TRBV7-8
CDR3: CASSLSTDTQYF
DNA: TGTGCCAGCAGCCTTAGTACAGATACGCAGTATTTT

J: TRBJ1-4
length: 13
D: -
size: once
V: TRBV2
CDR3: CASSGIRVRKLFF
DNA: TGTGCCAGCAGTGGGATCAGGGTCCGGAAACTGTTTTTT

J: TRBJ2-7
length: 13
D: -
size: -
V: TRBV6-2/TRBV6-3
CDR3: CASSYSKWSEQYF
DNA: TGTGCCAGCAGTTACTCGAAGTGGAGCGAGCAGTACTTC

J: TRBJ1-5
length: 14
D: -
size: -
V: TRBV27
CDR3: CASSFGGSSQPQHF
DNA: TGTGCCAGCAGTTTCGGGGGATCAAGTCAGCCCCAGCATTTT

J: TRBJ2-2
length: 16
D: TRBD2
size: -
V: TRBV2
CDR3: CASSWERGTNTGELFF
DNA: TGTGCCAGCAGTTGGGAGCGGGGAACGAACACCGGGGAGCTGTTTTTT

J: TRBJ1-1
length: 14
D: -
size: -
V: TRBV19
CDR3: CASSKQNMNTEAFF
DNA: TGTGCCAGTAGTAAACAGAATATGAACACTGAAGCTTTCTTT

J: TRBJ2-7
length: 15
D: TRBD2
size: -
V: TRBV6-2/TRBV6-3
CDR3: CASSYGSAGSYEQYF
DNA: TGTGCCAGCAGTTACGGTTCAGCGGGGTCCTACGAGCAGTACTTC

J: TRBJ1-2
length: 13
D: -
size: -
V: TRBV19
CDR3: CASSRQGNYGYTF
DNA: TGTGCCAGTAGTCGGCAGGGGAACTATGGCTACACCTTC

J: TRBJ2-2
length: 18
D: TRBD2
size: -
V: TRBV4-1
CDR3: CASSQDGLAGGPVGELFF
DNA: TGCGCCAGCAGCCAAGATGGACTAGCGGGGGGGCCGGTCGGGGAGCTGTTTTTT

J: TRBJ1-2
length: 13
D: TRBD1
size: once
V: TRBV6-6
CDR3: CASPGGLRGGYTF
DNA: TGTGCCAGCCCAGGGGGGCTACGGGGTGGCTACACCTTC

J: TRBJ1-5
length: 15
D: -
size: -
V: TRBV7-8
CDR3: CASSTPGGIHQPQHF
DNA: TGTGCCAGCAGCACCCCGGGGGGGATCCATCAGCCCCAGCATTTT

J: TRBJ1-5
length: 16
D: -
size: few
V: TRBV7-2
CDR3: CASSLDRLYSNQPQHF
DNA: TGTGCCAGCAGCTTAGACAGGCTCTATAGCAATCAGCCCCAGCATTTT

J: TRBJ2-5
length: 18
D: TRBD2
size: -
V: TRBV15
CDR3: CATSRGSSGGRIQETQYF
DNA: TGTGCCACCAGCAGAGGATCTAGCGGGGGGCGCATTCAAGAGACCCAGTACTTC

J: TRBJ1-1
length: 15
D: -
size: -
V: TRBV5-6
CDR3: CASRSWSARRVEAFF
DNA: TGTGCCAGCAGGTCTTGGTCAGCGCGGAGGGTTGAAGCTTTCTTT

J: TRBJ2-5
length: 17
D: TRBD1
size: -
V: TRBV19
CDR3: CASRPRYGTGGRETQYF
DNA: TGTGCCAGTAGGCCTCGATATGGGACAGGGGGTCGAGAGACCCAGTACTTC

J: TRBJ1-5
length: 13
D: -
size: -
V: TRBV2
CDR3: CASRRGSNQPQHF
DNA: TGTGCCAGCAGAAGGGGAAGCAATCAGCCCCAGCATTTT

J: TRBJ1-2
length: 15
D: TRBD1
size: -
V: TRBV19
CDR3: CASLPSGQGFGGYTF
DNA: TGTGCCAGTTTACCTTCGGGACAGGGGTTTGGTGGCTACACCTTC

J: TRBJ1-6
length: 13
D: -
size: -
V: TRBV12-3/TRBV12-4
CDR3: CASSLGGASPLHF
DNA: TGTGCCAGCAGTTTGGGGGGAGCGTCACCCCTCCACTTT

J: TRBJ1-2
length: 15
D: TRBD1
size: -
V: TRBV19
CDR3: CASREGTATNYGYTF
DNA: TGTGCCAGTAGAGAAGGGACAGCAACTAACTATGGCTACACCTTC

J: TRBJ1-6
length: 17
D: TRBD1
size: -
V: TRBV19
CDR3: CASSIGFWGTGSSPLHF
DNA: TGTGCCAGTAGTATAGGATTTTGGGGGACAGGGAGTTCACCCCTCCACTTT

J: TRBJ2-7
length: 13
D: -
size: -
V: TRBV19
CDR3: CASSTLVAYEQYF
DNA: TGTGCCAGTAGTACTCTAGTAGCCTACGAGCAGTACTTC

J: TRBJ1-2
length: 13
D: -
size: -
V: TRBV11-2
CDR3: CASSLRGSDGYTF
DNA: TGTGCCAGCAGCCTCAGGGGCTCGGATGGCTACACCTTC

J: TRBJ2-2
length: 16
D: -
size: -
V: TRBV3-1/TRBV3-2
CDR3: CASSRPVVGGTGELFF
DNA: TGTGCCAGCAGCCGGCCGGTGGTGGGGGGCACCGGGGAGCTGTTTTTT

J: TRBJ2-2
length: 14
D: TRBD2
size: -
V: TRBV6-5
CDR3: CASTRDYQTGELFF
DNA: TGTGCCAGCACTCGGGACTATCAAACCGGGGAGCTGTTTTTT

J: TRBJ2-7
length: 14
D: -
size: -
V: TRBV5-5
CDR3: CASSLGTIAYEQYF
DNA: TGTGCCAGCAGCTTGGGGACAATCGCCTACGAGCAGTACTTC

J: TRBJ2-3
length: 13
D: -
size: -
V: TRBV2
CDR3: CASSRGSTDTQYF
DNA: TGTGCCAGCAGCAGGGGATCCACAGATACGCAGTATTTT

J: TRBJ2-1
length: 14
D: -
size: -
V: TRBV4-1
CDR3: CASSPGLNYNEQFF
DNA: TGCGCCAGCAGCCCGGGACTCAACTACAATGAGCAGTTCTTC

J: TRBJ1-2
length: 14
D: -
size: -
V: TRBV18
CDR3: CASSPQNRVNGYTF
DNA: TGTGCCAGCTCACCACAGAACAGGGTCAATGGCTACACCTTC

J: TRBJ2-1
length: 13
D: TRBD1
size: -
V: TRBV12-3/TRBV12-4
CDR3: CASKQGGRNEQFF
DNA: TGTGCCAGCAAGCAAGGGGGCCGCAATGAGCAGTTCTTC

J: TRBJ1-1
length: 16
D: -
size: once
V: TRBV15
CDR3: CATSNSRRGSNTEAFF
DNA: TGTGCCACCAGCAACAGTAGGAGGGGCTCGAACACTGAAGCTTTCTTT

J: TRBJ2-3
length: 17
D: TRBD1
size: -
V: TRBV4-1
CDR3: CASSQVGTGRGTDTQYF
DNA: TGCGCCAGCAGCCAAGTCGGGACAGGTCGGGGCACAGATACGCAGTATTTT

J: TRBJ2-1
length: 17
D: TRBD1
size: -
V: TRBV7-2
CDR3: CASSFPHRGLAYNEQFF
DNA: TGTGCCAGCAGCTTTCCCCACAGGGGGCTTGCCTACAATGAGCAGTTCTTC

J: TRBJ2-4
length: 20
D: -
size: -
V: TRBV9
CDR3: CASSPYILGQQAGAKNIQYF
DNA: TGTGCCAGCAGCCCATATATACTGGGACAACAAGCAGGGGCCAAAAACATTCAGTACTTC

J: TRBJ1-2
length: 14
D: -
size: once
V: TRBV20-1
CDR3: CSASSGISNYGYTF
DNA: TGCAGTGCTAGTTCAGGGATCTCTAACTATGGCTACACCTTC

J: TRBJ2-2
length: 10
D: -
size: -
V: TRBV5-8
CDR3: CASHLTEPFF
DNA: TGTGCCAGCCATCTGACAGAGCCGTTTTTT

J: TRBJ2-3
length: 16
D: TRBD2
size: -
V: TRBV24-1
CDR3: CATSGARGWGTDTQYF
DNA: TGTGCCACCAGTGGGGCGCGGGGGTGGGGCACAGATACGCAGTATTTT

J: TRBJ2-3
length: 16
D: -
size: -
V: TRBV30
CDR3: CAWSGRQGWATDTQYF
DNA: TGTGCCTGGAGTGGAAGGCAGGGATGGGCCACAGATACGCAGTATTTT

J: TRBJ2-3
length: 18
D: TRBD2
size: -
V: TRBV19
CDR3: CASSPILATSGGPDTQYF
DNA: TGTGCCAGTAGTCCAATACTCGCGACTAGCGGGGGCCCCGATACGCAGTATTTT

J: TRBJ1-2
length: 14
D: -
size: -
V: TRBV19
CDR3: CASSIGGWNYGYTF
DNA: TGTGCCAGTAGTATCGGGGGGTGGAACTATGGCTACACCTTC

J: TRBJ1-1
length: 13
D: -
size: once
V: TRBV2
CDR3: CASRADINTEAFF
DNA: TGTGCCAGCAGGGCGGACATAAACACTGAAGCTTTCTTT

J: TRBJ2-1
length: 15
D: -
size: -
V: TRBV11-2
CDR3: CASSLEGPFGNEQFF
DNA: TGTGCCAGCAGCTTAGAGGGCCCTTTCGGCAATGAGCAGTTCTTC

J: TRBJ2-1
length: 20
D: TRBD2
size: -
V: TRBV2
CDR3: CASSESRLAGGTYRYNEQFF
DNA: TGTGCCAGCAGTGAATCCCGGCTAGCGGGGGGGACTTATAGGTACAATGAGCAGTTCTTC

J: TRBJ1-3
length: 18
D: -
size: -
V: TRBV21-1
CDR3: CASSNRDRLAYSGNTIYF
DNA: TGTGCCAGCAGCAACAGGGACAGGCTAGCCTACTCTGGAAACACCATATATTTT

J: TRBJ1-3
length: 13
D: TRBD1
size: once
V: TRBV19
CDR3: CASRQGSGNTIYF
DNA: TGTGCCAGTCGACAGGGGTCTGGAAACACCATATATTTT

J: TRBJ1-5
length: 14
D: -
size: -
V: TRBV6-5
CDR3: CASRGQGIVQPQHF
DNA: TGTGCCAGCAGGGGGCAGGGGATTGTTCAGCCCCAGCATTTT